These 16 T cell receptor beta chains share one sample of origin, sequenced in a study of cytomegalovirus exposure and HLA in healthy donors. With 60 Vbeta and 13 Jbeta primers, the PCR was carried out. Generated by immunoSEQ multiplex PCR, the TCRdb table keeps only in-frame clones and is missing some. The sample includes under 50,000 clones, under 75% of them seen just once. What was sequenced was PBMCs. The source of these receptors is a man between 25 and 39 years old in good health and CMV-seronegative.

The chain combines TRBV6-6 with TRBJ1-3; D remains unclear. The germline V gene encodes CDR1 MNHNY and CDR2 SVGAGI (reference sequence). CDR3 length equals 15 residues. Trimming left V 5 bases short and J 0 bases short, with 11 bases between. CDR3 in DNA: TGTGCCAGCAGTCCTCGGGTCCACTCTGGAAACACCATATATTTT. It yields the protein CASSPRVHSGNTIYF.

This chain links TRBV7-9 with TRBJ2-3, with 14 bases fitting TRBD2. Trimming took 4 bases from V and 0 from J; bases not matched to a gene: 3. The CDR3 sequence is 17 residues long. CDR1 is SEHNR, CDR2 FQNEAQ, per germline (reference sequence). CDR3 nucleotide sequence: TGTGCCAGCAGCTCCGGGACTAGCGGGAGTAGCACAGATACGCAGTATTTT. Translation gives CASSSGTSGSSTDTQYF.

The rearrangement joins TRBV4-1 to TRBJ2-1; the match to TRBD2 covers 9 bases. Germline V gives CDR1 MGHRA, CDR2 YSYEKL. J gave up 10 bases and V 0 bases, and 10 bases lay outside the gene matches. The CDR3 runs 16 residues. The CDR3 sequence is CASSQDLGTSISEQFF. DNA of the CDR3: TGCGCCAGCAGCCAAGACTTGGGGACTAGCATTTCGGAGCAGTTCTTC.

This chain links TRBV6-5 with TRBJ2-7; no clear D gene. Germline V gives CDR1 MNHEY, CDR2 SVGAGI. V lost 6 bases to trimming and J lost 0 bases, with 12 bases between them. The CDR3 has 14 residues. The CDR3 bases are TGTGCCAGCAGCCTCCTAGGCCCCTCCTACGAGCAGTACTTC. This encodes CASSLLGPSYEQYF.

This clone was seen once. This chain connects TRBV29-1 to TRBJ1-2; weak D call: TRBD1 (5 bases). This CDR3 comprises 15 residues. Looked up from germline, CDR1 is SQVTM and CDR2 is ANQGSEA. Between the trimmed V and J ends, which lost 4 bases and 4 bases, there was a span of 19 bases. The CDR3 here is CSVVQTSGGSYGYTF. CDR3 DNA sequence: TGCAGCGTTGTTCAAACTTCCGGGGGTTCCTATGGCTACACCTTC.

As concerns this clone: Here the CDR3 omits its conserved ending phenylalanine or tryptophan, so a read error is the likely source. CDR3 in amino acids: CASSLVGAGELFV. Written as DNA, the CDR3 is TGTGCCAGCAGCTTGGTGGGGGCCGGGGAGCTGTTTGTT. The chain employs TRBV5-6 and TRBJ2-2; TRBD1 or TRBD2 may be the D gene (5 bases each). The CDR3 runs to 13 residues. Germline V gene data show CDR1 as SGHDT and CDR2 as YYEEEE. The germline V and J ends were trimmed by 0 bases and 6 bases, with 6 bases remaining between them.

The V call is TRBV4-1, the J call TRBJ1-3, with TRBD1 identical over 9 bases. The CDR3 has 15 amino acids. CDR1 is MGHRA and CDR2 is YSYEKL in the germline V gene. Unmatched junction bases numbered 1, after V lost 4 bases and J lost 0 bases. The CDR3 here is CASSPGQGSGNTIYF. CDR3 sequence (DNA): TGCGCCAGCAGCCCGGGACAGGGCTCTGGAAACACCATATATTTT.

The chain is built from TRBV2 and TRBJ1-5, with a possible D match to TRBD1 (5 bases). Trimming cost V 6 bases and J 1 base, with 7 bases left between them. CDR3 length: 13 residues. Germline values: CDR1 SNHLY, CDR2 FYNNEI. The CDR3, as DNA: TGTGCCAGCAGGGGGGGAAGCAATCAGCCCCAGCATTTT. This sequence encodes CASRGGSNQPQHF.

This clone has a handful of counts. The chain couples TRBV29-1 to TRBJ2-7; tentative D call: TRBD1 (6 bases). The CDR3 spans 13 residues. The germline V gene encodes CDR1 SQVTM and CDR2 ANQGSEA. Deletions cut 7 bases from V and 6 bases from J, with 19 bases between. The DNA for the CDR3 is TGCAGCGCCCAGGACTCCCAGGGGAGCGAGCAGTACTTC. Its translation is CSAQDSQGSEQYF.

The chain joins TRBV5-6 to TRBJ2-1; D is undetermined. Germline V gene sequence: CDR1 SGHDT, CDR2 YYEEEE. Trimming stripped 4 bases from V and 10 bases from J, with 21 bases between. The CDR3 extends over 15 amino acids. The CDR3 spells CASSLGWYLAKEQFF. CDR3 nucleotide sequence: TGTGCCAGCAGCCTCGGTTGGTACCTTGCTAAGGAGCAGTTCTTC.

This chain connects TRBV11-2 to TRBJ2-2, with 7 bases fitting TRBD2. The CDR3 runs to 16 residues. Germline lookup yields CDR1 SGHAT and CDR2 FQNNGV. J gave up 6 bases and V 5 bases, and 12 bases lay outside the gene matches. The CDR3 is CASSLGIGGLPGELFF. In DNA, the CDR3 is TGTGCCAGCAGCCTAGGTATCGGGGGACTACCCGGGGAGCTGTTTTTT.

V is TRBV10-3 and J is TRBJ2-7, with 7 bases matching TRBD1. V lost 5 bases to trimming and J lost 2 bases; unmatched junction nucleotides: 3. The CDR3 covers 13 residues. Germline V CDR1 and CDR2: ENHRY, SYGVKD. CDR3 sequence: CAISWDRTYEQYF. Written as DNA, the CDR3 is TGTGCCATCAGTTGGGACAGAACCTACGAGCAGTACTTC.

In its sample, this clone was seen a few times. DNA for the CDR3: TGTGCCAGCAGCGTAGTAACAGCGGGAGTTACCGGGGAGCTGTTTTTT. Encoded protein: CASSVVTAGVTGELFF. The rearrangement joins TRBV9 to TRBJ2-2, with TRBD2 matching 8 bases. Germline V gene data show CDR1 as SGDLS and CDR2 as YYNGEE. The J segment lost 5 bases and the V segment lost 0 bases, leaving 6 bases of the junction unmatched. The CDR3 contains 16 residues.

The table lists this clone with a count of one. J is TRBJ1-2 and V is TRBV30, with a possible D match to TRBD1 (6 bases). This CDR3 comprises 17 residues. Per the germline V gene, CDR1 is GTSNPN and CDR2 is SVGIG (reference sequence). V dropped 0 bases and J dropped 4 bases, with 21 bases sitting between them. The CDR3 spells CAWSVPKGQRRLYGYTF. The CDR3 region has the DNA TGTGCCTGGAGTGTGCCGAAAGGACAGCGACGGCTCTATGGCTACACCTTC.

The V and J genes are TRBV9 and TRBJ2-3; 10 nucleotides line up with TRBD2. CDR1 is SGDLS and CDR2 is YYNGEE in the germline V gene. The CDR3 runs 16 residues. The V and J ends lost 2 bases and 3 bases, in that order; junction bases with no gene match: 6. The CDR3 sequence: CASSVYPSGRTDTQYF. The CDR3 region has the DNA TGTGCCAGCAGCGTGTACCCTAGCGGGAGAACAGATACGCAGTATTTT.

V is TRBV5-8 and J is TRBJ1-5; 7 positions match TRBD1. Germline lookup yields CDR1 SGHTS and CDR2 YDEGEE. Unmatched junction bases numbered 8, after V lost 4 bases and J lost 1 base. This CDR3 spans 16 amino acids. The chain's CDR3 is CASSGETGRSNQPQHF. Written as DNA, the CDR3 is TGTGCCAGCAGCGGGGAGACAGGGCGGAGCAATCAGCCCCAGCATTTT. The variable domain in full, completed from reference TRBV5-8 and TRBJ1-5, reads EAGVTQSPTHLIKTRGQQATLRCSPISGHTSVYWYQQALGLGLQFLLWYDEGEERNRGNFPPRFSGRQFPNYSSELNVNALELEDSALYLCASSGETGRSNQPQHFGDGTRLSIL.